The 10 T cell receptor delta chains listed next were all sequenced from one sample in a study of gamma-delta T cells after stem cell transplantation. TCRdb reprocessed the RT-PCR reads using CATT. The sample shows over 850 delta-chain clones, about 3.8% of them seen only once. Sequenced input: gamma-delta T cells. These receptors were taken from a human donor. It is not recorded whose cells these are; they may come from a transplant donor.

This clone is classed as medium-sized. The chain's CDR3 is CALGGPSDPYTDKLIF. In DNA form, the CDR3 reads TGTGCTCTTGGGGGCCCCTCCGACCCGTACACCGATAAACTCATCTTT. This chain connects TRDV1 to TRDJ1, with D hard to call. The V end was cut by 4 bases, the J end by 0 bases, with 15 bases between. Germline assignment: CDR1 TSWWSYY and CDR2 QGS. CDR3 length: 16 residues.

This clone was seen only a few times. This sequence is one base from a far larger clone and is likely a read error. Within the sample, other DNA sequences also encode this same CDR3. The J gene is TRDJ1, the V gene TRDV2; D is ambiguous. This CDR3 spans 21 amino acids. V dropped 0 bases and J dropped 0 bases, with 28 bases sitting between them. In germline, CDR1 is GEAIGNYY, CDR2 EKD. CDR3 sequence reads: CACDTLPVESGWKRHTDKLIF. CDR3 nucleotides: TGTGCCTGTGACACCCTCCCTGTTGAGAGTGGGTGGAAACGCCACACCGATAAACTCATCTTT.

Worth noting for this clone: A much larger clone is a single base away; this may be a read error. The chain joins TRDV2 to TRDJ1, with 8 bases matching TRDD3. The CDR3 runs 22 residues. Per germline, CDR1 GEAIGNYY and CDR2 EKD. The V gene end was trimmed by 3 bases and the J gene end by 0 bases; junction bases not matched to a gene: 26. CDR3 in amino acids: CACDPIGQTGGFSGPHTDKLIF. CDR3 DNA: TGTGCCTGTGACCCAATTGGTCAAACTGGGGGTTTCTCAGGACCGCACACCGATAAACTCATCTTT.

Points on this clone: A single base is all that separates this from a far larger clone, so a read error is likely. This CDR3 is also generated by other DNA sequences in the sample. The chain joins TRDV2 to TRDJ1; maybe TRDD3 (5 bases). The CDR3 is 14 residues long. Germline V gene lookup returns CDR1 GEAIGNYY and CDR2 EKD. CDR3 nucleotides: TGTGCCTGTGACACCGTGGGGAACACTGATAAACTCATCTTT. Translating it yields CACDTVGNTDKLIF.

With regard to this clone: This DNA's translation and the protein TCRdb lists, from a much larger clone, do not match at residue 12, likely due to a read error; the protein shown is translated from the DNA. The rearrangement joins TRDV2 to TRDJ1; no clear D. CDR1 is GEAIGNYY and CDR2 is EKD in the germline V gene. This CDR3 is built from 14 residues. Here the CDR3 reads CACDLLSDTDKPIF. As DNA, the CDR3 is TGTGCCTGTGACCTCCTTTCCGACACCGATAAACCCATCTTT.

Concerning this clone: The mismatch at residue 7 between this DNA's translation and the TCRdb protein of a much larger clone likely reflects a read error; the protein shown is translated from the DNA. The gene calls are TRDV2 and TRDJ3, with TRDD3 identical over 12 bases. The germline gives CDR1 GEAIGNYY, CDR2 EKD. The CDR3 is 21 amino acids. V was clipped by 3 bases and J by 0 bases; unmatched bases: 11. CDR3 amino acids: CACDPAGAGGYGSWDTRQMFF. The CDR3 nucleotides are TGTGCCTGTGACCCCGCGGGGGCTGGGGGATACGGCTCCTGGGACACCCGACAGATGTTTTTC.

This clone was seen a few times. The protein TCRdb gives is from a much larger clone and does not agree with this DNA's translation at residue 11, likely a read error; the protein shown here comes from the DNA. This chain uses TRDV2 with TRDJ1; TRDD3 agrees at 7 bases. The CDR3 spans 17 residues. Losses at the gene ends were 0 bases for V and 0 bases for J; bases not matched to a gene: 9. In germline, CDR1 is GEAIGNYY, CDR2 EKD. CDR3 residues: CACDTVWGSQYTDKLIF. The CDR3 region has the DNA TGTGCCTGTGACACCGTCTGGGGGTCTCAATACACCGATAAACTCATCTTT.

The genes are TRDV2 and TRDJ3; 13 positions agree with TRDD3. CDR3 size: 23 residues. Losses at the gene ends were 3 bases for V and 2 bases for J; bases not matched to a gene: 18. Germline CDR1 reads GEAIGNYY; CDR2 reads EKD. The CDR3 loop reads CACDGLPRLGDTRRTWDTRQMFF. The CDR3 DNA is TGTGCCTGTGACGGCCTTCCACGACTGGGGGATACGCGCAGAACCTGGGACACCCGACAGATGTTTTTC.

In its sample, this clone ranks as medium-sized. The rearrangement joins TRDV2 to TRDJ1; 11 bases agree with TRDD3. CDR1 is GEAIGNYY and CDR2 is EKD in the germline V gene. The CDR3 contains 15 residues. V trimming: 4 bases; J trimming: 3 bases; junction bases outside the gene matches: 6. The CDR3: CACDSLGDTADKLIF. The CDR3 nucleotides read TGTGCCTGTGATTCCCTGGGGGATACTGCCGATAAACTCATCTTT.

A remark on this clone: The TCRdb protein comes from a much larger clone and disagrees with this DNA's translation at residue 14, likely due to a read error; the protein given here is derived from the DNA. The chain carries TRDV2 and TRDJ1; 13 nucleotides align to TRDD3. The germline gives CDR1 GEAIGNYY, CDR2 EKD. Trimming took 0 bases from V and 3 from J; bases not matched to a gene: 12. The CDR3 contains 19 residues. The CDR3 DNA sequence: TGTGCCTGTGACACCGTTACTGGGGGATACGCGAGGGGGGCCGATAAACTCATCTTT. This gives the protein CACDTVTGGYARGADKLIF.